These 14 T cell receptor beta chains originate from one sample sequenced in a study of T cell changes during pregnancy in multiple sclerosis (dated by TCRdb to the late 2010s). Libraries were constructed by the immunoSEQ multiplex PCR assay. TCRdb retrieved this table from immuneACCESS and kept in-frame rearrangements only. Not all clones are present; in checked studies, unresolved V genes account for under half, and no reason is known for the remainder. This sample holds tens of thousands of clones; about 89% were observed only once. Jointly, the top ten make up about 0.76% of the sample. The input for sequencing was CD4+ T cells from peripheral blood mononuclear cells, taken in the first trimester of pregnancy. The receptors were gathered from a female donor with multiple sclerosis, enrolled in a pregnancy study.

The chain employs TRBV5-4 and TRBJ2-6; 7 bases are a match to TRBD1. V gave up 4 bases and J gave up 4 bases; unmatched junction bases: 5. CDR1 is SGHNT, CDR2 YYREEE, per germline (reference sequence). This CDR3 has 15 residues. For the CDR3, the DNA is TGTGCCAGCAGCCCCCCAGGGGGAGGGGCCAACGTCCTGACTTTC. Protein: CASSPPGGGANVLTF.

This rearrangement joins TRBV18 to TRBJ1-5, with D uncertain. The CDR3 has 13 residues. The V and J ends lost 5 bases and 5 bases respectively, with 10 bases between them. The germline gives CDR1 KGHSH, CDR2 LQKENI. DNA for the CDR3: TGTGCCAGCTCAAGTCAGAGGGATCAGCCCCAGCATTTT. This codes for CASSSQRDQPQHF. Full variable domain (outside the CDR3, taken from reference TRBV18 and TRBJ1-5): NAGVMQNPRHLVRRRGQEARLRCSPMKGHSHVYWYRQLPEEGLKFMVYLQKENIIDESGMPKERFSAEFPKEGPSILRIQQVVRGDSAAYFCASSSQRDQPQHFGDGTRLSIL.

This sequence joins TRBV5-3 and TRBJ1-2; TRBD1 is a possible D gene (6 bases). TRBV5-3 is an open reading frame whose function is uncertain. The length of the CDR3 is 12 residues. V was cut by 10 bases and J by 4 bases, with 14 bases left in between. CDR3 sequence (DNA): TGTGCCTGCACGAACAGGGCCTATGGCTACACCTTC. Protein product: CACTNRAYGYTF.

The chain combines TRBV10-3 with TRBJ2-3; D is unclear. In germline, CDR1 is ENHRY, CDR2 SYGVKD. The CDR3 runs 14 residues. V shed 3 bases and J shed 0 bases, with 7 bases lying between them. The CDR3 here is CAISDTTSTDTQYF. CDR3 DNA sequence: TGTGCCATCAGTGACACGACTAGCACAGATACGCAGTATTTT.

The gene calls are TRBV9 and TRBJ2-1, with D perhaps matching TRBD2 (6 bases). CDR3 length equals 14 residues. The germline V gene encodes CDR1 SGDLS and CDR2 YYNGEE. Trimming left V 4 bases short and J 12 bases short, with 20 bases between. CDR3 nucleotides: TGTGCCAGCAGCCAAGACTCCGGGACTCTTAGGCAGTTCTTC. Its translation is CASSQDSGTLRQFF.

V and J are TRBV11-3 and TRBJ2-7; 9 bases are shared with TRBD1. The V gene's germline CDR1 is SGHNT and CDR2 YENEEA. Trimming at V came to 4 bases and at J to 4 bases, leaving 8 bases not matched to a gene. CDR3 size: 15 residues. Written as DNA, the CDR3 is TGTGCCAGCAGCTCTCGAACAGGGGGCCCGTACGAGCAGTACTTC. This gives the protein CASSSRTGGPYEQYF.

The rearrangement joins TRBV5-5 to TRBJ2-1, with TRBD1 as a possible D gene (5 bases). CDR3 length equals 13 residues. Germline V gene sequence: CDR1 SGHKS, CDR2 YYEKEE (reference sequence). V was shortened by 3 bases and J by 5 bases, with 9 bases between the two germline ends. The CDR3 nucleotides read TGTGCCAGCAGCTGGTTGGGGCACAATGAGCAGTTCTTC. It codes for CASSWLGHNEQFF.

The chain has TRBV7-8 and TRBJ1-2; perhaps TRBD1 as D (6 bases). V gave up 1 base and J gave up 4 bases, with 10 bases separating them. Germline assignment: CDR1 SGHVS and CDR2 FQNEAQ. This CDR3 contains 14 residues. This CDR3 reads CASSLEGGAYGYTF. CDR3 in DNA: TGTGCCAGCAGCTTAGAGGGGGGGGCCTATGGCTACACCTTC.

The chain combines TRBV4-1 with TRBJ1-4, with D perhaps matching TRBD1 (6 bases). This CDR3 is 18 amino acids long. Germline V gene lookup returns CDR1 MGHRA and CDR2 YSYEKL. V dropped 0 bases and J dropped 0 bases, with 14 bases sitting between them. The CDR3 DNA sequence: TGCGCCAGCAGCCAAGATCGGCAGGGACACTCAACTAATGAAAAACTGTTTTTT. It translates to CASSQDRQGHSTNEKLFF.

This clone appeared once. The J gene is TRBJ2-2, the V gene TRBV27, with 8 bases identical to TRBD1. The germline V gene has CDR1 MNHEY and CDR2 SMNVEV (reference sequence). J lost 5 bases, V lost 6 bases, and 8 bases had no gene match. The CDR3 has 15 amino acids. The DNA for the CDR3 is TGTGCCAGCAGGCCCCAGGGGGCCCGTACCGGGGAGCTGTTTTTT. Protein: CASRPQGARTGELFF.

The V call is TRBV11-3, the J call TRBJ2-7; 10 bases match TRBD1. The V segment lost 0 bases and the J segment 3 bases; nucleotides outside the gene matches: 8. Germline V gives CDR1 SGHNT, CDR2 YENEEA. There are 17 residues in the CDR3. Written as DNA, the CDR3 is TGTGCCAGCAGCTTAGATTGGGGACAGGGGCAATTCTACGAGCAGTACTTC. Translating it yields CASSLDWGQGQFYEQYF. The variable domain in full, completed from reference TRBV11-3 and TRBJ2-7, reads EAGVVQSPRYKIIEKKQPVAFWCNPISGHNTLYWYLQNLGQGPELLIRYENEEAVDDSQLPKDRFSAERLKGVDSTLKIQPAELGDSAVYLCASSLDWGQGQFYEQYFGPGTRLTVT.

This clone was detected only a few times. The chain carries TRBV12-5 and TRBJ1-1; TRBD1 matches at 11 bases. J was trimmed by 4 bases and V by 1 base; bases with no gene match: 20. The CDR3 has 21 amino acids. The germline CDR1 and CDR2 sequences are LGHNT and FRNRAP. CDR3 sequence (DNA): TGTGCTAGTGGTTTGGCCCGGGATCCCGGGACAGGGGGTTCTACGGGCACTGAAGCTTTCTTT. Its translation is CASGLARDPGTGGSTGTEAFF. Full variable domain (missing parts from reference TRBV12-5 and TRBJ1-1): DARVTQTPRHKVTEMGQEVTMRCQPILGHNTVFWYRQTMMQGLELLAYFRNRAPLDDSGMPKDRFSAEMPDATLATLKIQPSEPRDSAVYFCASGLARDPGTGGSTGTEAFFGQGTRLTVV.

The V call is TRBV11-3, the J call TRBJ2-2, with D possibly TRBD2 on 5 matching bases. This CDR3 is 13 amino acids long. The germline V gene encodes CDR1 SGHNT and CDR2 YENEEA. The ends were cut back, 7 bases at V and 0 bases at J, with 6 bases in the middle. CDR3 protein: CASKEANTGELFF. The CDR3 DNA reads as TGTGCCAGCAAGGAGGCGAACACCGGGGAGCTGTTTTTT.

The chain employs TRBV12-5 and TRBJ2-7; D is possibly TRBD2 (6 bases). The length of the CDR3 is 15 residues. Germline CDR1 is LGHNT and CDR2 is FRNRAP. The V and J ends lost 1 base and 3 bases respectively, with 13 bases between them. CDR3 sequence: CASGLARDFYYEQYF. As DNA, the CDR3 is TGTGCTAGTGGTTTGGCTCGGGACTTCTACTACGAGCAGTACTTC. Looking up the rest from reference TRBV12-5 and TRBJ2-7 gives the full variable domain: DARVTQTPRHKVTEMGQEVTMRCQPILGHNTVFWYRQTMMQGLELLAYFRNRAPLDDSGMPKDRFSAEMPDATLATLKIQPSEPRDSAVYFCASGLARDFYYEQYFGPGTRLTVT.